This entry describes one T cell receptor (beta chain). The CDR3 loop spans 18 amino acids. The germline gives CDR1 LNHDA, CDR2 SQIVND (reference sequence). V was cut by 4 bases and J by 0 bases, with 22 bases left in between. Clinical history as reported by participants underpinned cohort assignment. Using immunoSEQ multiplex PCR, the repertoire was profiled, and TCRdb retains in-frame clones only, with some absent. The data show under 200,000 clones, about 80% seen once. This sample was taken from a study of blood T cell repertoires in COVID-19. Study overall: The samples span acute and convalescent COVID-19 from the United States, Italy and Spain.

Sequencing was done on a sample of PBMCs or T cells enriched from blood (not recorded which). This TCR came from a middle-aged man who had recovered from COVID-19. This chain connects TRBV19 to TRBJ2-7; a possible D gene is TRBD1 (5 bases). CDR3 nucleotide sequence: TGTGCCAGTAGTAGGAAAATTTCTCAGGGTCGCGACTCCTACGAGCAGTACTTC. This codes for CASSRKISQGRDSYEQYF.